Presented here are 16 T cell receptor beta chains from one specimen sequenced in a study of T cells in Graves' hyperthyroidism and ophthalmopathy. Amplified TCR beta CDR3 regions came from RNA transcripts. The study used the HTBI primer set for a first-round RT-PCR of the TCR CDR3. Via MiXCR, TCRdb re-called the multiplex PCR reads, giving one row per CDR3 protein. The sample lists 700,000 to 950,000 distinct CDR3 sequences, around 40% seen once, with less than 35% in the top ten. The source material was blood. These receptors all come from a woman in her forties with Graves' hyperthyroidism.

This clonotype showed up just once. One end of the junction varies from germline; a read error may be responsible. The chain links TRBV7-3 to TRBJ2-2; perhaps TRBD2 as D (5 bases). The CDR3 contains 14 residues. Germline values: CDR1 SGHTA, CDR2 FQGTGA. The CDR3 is CASSLSSSSGELSF. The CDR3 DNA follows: TGTGCCAGCAGCTTAAGTAGCTCCTCCGGGGAGCTGTCTTTT.

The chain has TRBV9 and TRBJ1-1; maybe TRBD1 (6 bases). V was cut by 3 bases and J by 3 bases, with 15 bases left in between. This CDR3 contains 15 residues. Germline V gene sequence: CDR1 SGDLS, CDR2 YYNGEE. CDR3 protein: CASSANRDQYTEAFF. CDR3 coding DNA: TGTGCCAGCAGCGCTAACAGGGATCAATACACTGAAGCTTTCTTT. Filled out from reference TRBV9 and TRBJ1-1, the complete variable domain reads DSGVTQTPKHLITATGQRVTLRCSPRSGDLSVYWYQQSLDQGLQFLIQYYNGEERAKGNILERFSAQQFPDLHSELNLSSLELGDSALYFCASSANRDQYTEAFFGQGTRLTVV.

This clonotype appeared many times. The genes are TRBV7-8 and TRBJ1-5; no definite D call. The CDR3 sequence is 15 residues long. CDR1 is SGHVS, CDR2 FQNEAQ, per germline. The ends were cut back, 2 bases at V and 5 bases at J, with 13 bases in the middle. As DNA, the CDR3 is TGTGCCAGCAGCTTATGGCTCCTCCCGGATCAGCCCCAGCATTTT. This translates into CASSLWLLPDQPQHF.

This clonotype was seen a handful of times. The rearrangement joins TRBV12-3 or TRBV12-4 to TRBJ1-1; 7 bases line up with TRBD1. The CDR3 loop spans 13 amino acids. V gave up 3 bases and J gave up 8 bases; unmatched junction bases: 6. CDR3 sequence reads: CASSFLRDSEAFF. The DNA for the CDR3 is TGTGCCAGCAGTTTTCTCCGGGACAGCGAAGCTTTCTTT.

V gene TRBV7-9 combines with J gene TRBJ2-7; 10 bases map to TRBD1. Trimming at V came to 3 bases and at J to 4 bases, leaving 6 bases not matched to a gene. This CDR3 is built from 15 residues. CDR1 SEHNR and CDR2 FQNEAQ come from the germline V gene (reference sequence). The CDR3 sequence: CASSLDGGQGYEQYF. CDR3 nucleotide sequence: TGTGCCAGCAGCTTGGATGGGGGACAGGGGTACGAGCAGTACTTC.

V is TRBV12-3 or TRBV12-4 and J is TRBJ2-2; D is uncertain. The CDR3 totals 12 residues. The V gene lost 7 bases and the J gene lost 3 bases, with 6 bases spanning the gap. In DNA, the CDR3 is TGTGCCAGCACCGCGTACACCGGGGAGCTGTTTTTT. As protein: CASTAYTGELFF.

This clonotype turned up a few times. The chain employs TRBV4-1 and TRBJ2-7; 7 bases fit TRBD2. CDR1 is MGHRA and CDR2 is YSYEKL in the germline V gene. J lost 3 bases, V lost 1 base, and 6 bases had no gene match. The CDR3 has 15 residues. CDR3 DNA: TGCGCCAGCAGCCAAGTTCGGGGAGGGGACTACGAGCAGTACTTC. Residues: CASSQVRGGDYEQYF.

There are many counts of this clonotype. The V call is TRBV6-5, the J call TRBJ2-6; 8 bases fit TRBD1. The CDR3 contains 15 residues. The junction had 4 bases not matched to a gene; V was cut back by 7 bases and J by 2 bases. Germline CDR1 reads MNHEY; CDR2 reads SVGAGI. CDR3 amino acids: CASTRTGTGANVLTF. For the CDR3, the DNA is TGTGCCAGCACCAGGACAGGGACTGGGGCCAACGTCCTGACTTTC.

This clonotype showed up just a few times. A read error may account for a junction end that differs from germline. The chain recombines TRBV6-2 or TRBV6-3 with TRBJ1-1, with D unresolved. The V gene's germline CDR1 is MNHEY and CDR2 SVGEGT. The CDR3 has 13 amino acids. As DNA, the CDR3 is TGTGCCAGTAGTTTCACGAGTAAAACTGAAGCTTTCTTT. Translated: CASSFTSKTEAFF.

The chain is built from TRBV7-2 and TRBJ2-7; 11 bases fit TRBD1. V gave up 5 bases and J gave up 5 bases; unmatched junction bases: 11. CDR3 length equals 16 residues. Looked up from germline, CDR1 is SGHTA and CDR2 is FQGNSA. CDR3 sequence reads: CASSPGQGAGQDEQYF. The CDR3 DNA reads TGTGCCAGCAGCCCCGGACAGGGGGCAGGTCAGGACGAGCAGTACTTC.

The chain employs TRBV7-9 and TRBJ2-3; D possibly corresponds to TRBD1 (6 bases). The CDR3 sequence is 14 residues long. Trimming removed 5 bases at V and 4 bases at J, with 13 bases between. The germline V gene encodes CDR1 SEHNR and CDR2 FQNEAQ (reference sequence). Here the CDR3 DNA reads TGTGCCAGCAGCCCGGACAGTTTGGCAGATACGCAGTATTTT. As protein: CASSPDSLADTQYF.

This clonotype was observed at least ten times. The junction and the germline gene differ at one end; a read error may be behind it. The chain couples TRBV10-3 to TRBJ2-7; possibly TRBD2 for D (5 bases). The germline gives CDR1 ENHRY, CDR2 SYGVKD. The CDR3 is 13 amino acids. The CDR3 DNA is TGTACCATCAGTGGCACGGGATCCTACGAGCAGTACTTC. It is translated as CTISGTGSYEQYF.

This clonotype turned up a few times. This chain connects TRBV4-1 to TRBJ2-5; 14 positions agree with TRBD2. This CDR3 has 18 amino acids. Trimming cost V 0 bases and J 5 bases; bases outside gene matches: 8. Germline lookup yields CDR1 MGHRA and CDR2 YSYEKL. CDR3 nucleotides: TGCGCCAGCAGCCAAGACCGGACTAGCGGGGGGCGGTGGGAGACCCAGTACTTC. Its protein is CASSQDRTSGGRWETQYF.

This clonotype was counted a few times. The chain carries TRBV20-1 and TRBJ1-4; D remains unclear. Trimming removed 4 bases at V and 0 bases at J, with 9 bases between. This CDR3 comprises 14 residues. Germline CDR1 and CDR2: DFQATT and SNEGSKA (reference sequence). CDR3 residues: CSAKLRSTNEKLFF. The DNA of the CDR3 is TGCAGTGCTAAACTCCGATCAACTAATGAAAAACTGTTTTTT.

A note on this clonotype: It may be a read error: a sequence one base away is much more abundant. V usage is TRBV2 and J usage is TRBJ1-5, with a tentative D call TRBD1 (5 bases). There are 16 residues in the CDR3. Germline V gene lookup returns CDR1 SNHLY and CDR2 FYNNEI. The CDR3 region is CASSVNQGSPNQPRHF. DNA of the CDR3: TGTGCCAGCAGCGTAAACCAGGGATCCCCCAATCAGCCCCGGCATTTT.

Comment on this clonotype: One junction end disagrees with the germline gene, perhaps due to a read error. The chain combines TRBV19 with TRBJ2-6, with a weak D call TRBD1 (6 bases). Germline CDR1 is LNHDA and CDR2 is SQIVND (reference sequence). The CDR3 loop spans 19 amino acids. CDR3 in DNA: TGCGCCAGCAGCCAAGATGGGGGCCCCATCCGATCTGGGGCCAACGTCCTGACTTTC. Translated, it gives CASSQDGGPIRSGANVLTF.